This TCR beta chain was obtained from a study of PD-L1 blockade in urothelial cancer. Across the whole study: A median of approximately 150,000 T cells was found in the blood samples. Study outcomes and limitations: Pretreatment blood TCR clonality under the median forecast improved survival.

This sample's time point: pretreatment peripheral blood. Patient sample counts ranged from 1 to 8, pretreatment and on-treatment. This clone has more than one count but fewer than ten. Antigen specificity is unknown. Synthetic templates analogous to TCR were spiked into all PCRs individually. Clones were sequenced by immunoSEQ multiplex PCR, and TCRdb holds only the in-frame ones, with some missing. The data hold 90,000 or so clones, with roughly 89% observed a single time. The source material was PBMCs, sampled around atezolizumab (anti-PD-L1) treatment. The clonotype was recovered from a man aged 55 to 70 with urothelial cancer.

The CDR3 sequence is CAWSGLTGGADGYTF. CDR3 bases: TGTGCCTGGAGTGGGCTGACAGGGGGAGCGGATGGCTACACCTTC. The chain is built from TRBV30 and TRBJ1-2, with 9 bases fitting TRBD1. CDR1 GTSNPN and CDR2 SVGIG come from the germline V gene (reference sequence). V dropped 1 base and J dropped 6; count of bases not matched to a gene: 9. The CDR3 sequence is 15 residues long.